The T cell receptor (beta chain) described here comes from a study of T-cell reconstitution after alpha-beta-depleted transplantation in children. Preparing the TCRbeta library involved the use of unique molecular identifiers. TCRdb re-called the PCR reads through MiXCR, storing one row per CDR3 protein. Among roughly 23,000 distinct CDR3 sequences listed, about a tenth were seen once. This clonotype was recorded at least ten times. With 1 base clipped from V and 5 bases from J, the junction kept 0 bases outside the gene matches. Germline CDR1 is DFQATT and CDR2 is SNEGSKA (reference sequence). This CDR3 comprises 13 residues.

Here the sequenced sample was PBMCs from the stem cell graft donor, taken from the stem cell graft. This chain connects TRBV20-1 to TRBJ2-5; 11 nucleotides agree with TRBD2. The TCR was taken from a human donor who donated a stem cell graft to a child with chronic granulomatous disease. The CDR3 sequence: CSARGTSGETQYF. For the CDR3, the DNA is TGCAGTGCTAGAGGGACTAGCGGGGAGACCCAGTACTTC.